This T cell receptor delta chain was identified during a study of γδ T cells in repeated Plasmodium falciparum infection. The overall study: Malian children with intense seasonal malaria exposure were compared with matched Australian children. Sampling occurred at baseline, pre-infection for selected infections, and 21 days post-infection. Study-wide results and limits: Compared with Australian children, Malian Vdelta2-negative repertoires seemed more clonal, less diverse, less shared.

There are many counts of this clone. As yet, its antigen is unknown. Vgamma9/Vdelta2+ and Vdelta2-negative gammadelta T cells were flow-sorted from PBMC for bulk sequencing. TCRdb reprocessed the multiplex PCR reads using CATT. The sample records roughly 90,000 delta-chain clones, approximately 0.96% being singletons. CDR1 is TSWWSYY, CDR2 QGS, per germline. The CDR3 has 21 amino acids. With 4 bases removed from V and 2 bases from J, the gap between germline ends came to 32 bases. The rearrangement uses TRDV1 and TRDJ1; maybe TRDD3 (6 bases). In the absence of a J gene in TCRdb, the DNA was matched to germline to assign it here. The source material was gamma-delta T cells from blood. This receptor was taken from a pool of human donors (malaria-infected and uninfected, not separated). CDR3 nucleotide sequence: TGTGCTCTTGGGGTCCTCGACGACTTCCGCGGGGGAACGGCGGGGACCGATAAACTCATCTTT. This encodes CALGVLDDFRGGTAGTDKLIF.